One sample yielded the 15 T cell receptor beta chains listed below, sequenced in a study of early T cells in non-severe SARS-CoV-2 infection. TCRdb ran MiXCR on the 5' RACE reads and lists one entry per CDR3 protein. The data hold approximately 65,000 distinct CDR3 sequences, with roughly an eighth observed a single time. The sample was whole blood. The receptor source for this set is an adult who was a healthcare worker with PCR-confirmed SARS-CoV-2 infection or an uninfected control (not recorded which).

This clonotype has just a few counts. The chain uses TRBV10-3 and TRBJ2-7; D perhaps matches TRBD1 (5 bases). Germline values: CDR1 ENHRY, CDR2 SYGVKD. CDR3 length: 13 amino acids. Deletions cut 0 bases from V and 5 bases from J, with 8 bases between. The CDR3 nucleotides read TGTGCCATCAGTGAGTCTAGGGGCCACGAGCAGTACTTC. Translated, it gives CAISESRGHEQYF.

This clonotype was counted ten times or more. The rearrangement joins TRBV3-1 to TRBJ1-1; TRBD1 agrees at 8 bases. CDR1 LGHDT and CDR2 YNNKEL come from the germline V gene (reference sequence). There are 14 residues in the CDR3. Trimming took 4 bases from V and 2 from J; bases not matched to a gene: 3. The CDR3 protein is CASSPGQVNTEAFF. The CDR3 bases are TGTGCCAGCAGCCCGGGACAGGTTAACACTGAAGCTTTCTTT. The full variable domain, with the rest looked up from reference TRBV3-1 and TRBJ1-1, is DTAVSQTPKYLVTQMGNDKSIKCEQNLGHDTMYWYKQDSKKFLKIMFSYNNKELIINETVPNRFSPKSPDKAHLNLHINSLELGDSAVYFCASSPGQVNTEAFFGQGTRLTVV.

The genes are TRBV7-9 and TRBJ2-1, with D hard to call. Between the trimmed V and J ends, which lost 6 bases and 4 bases, there was a span of 7 bases. The CDR3 sequence is 12 residues long. Germline-derived CDR1 and CDR2 are SEHNR and FQNEAQ (reference sequence). CDR3 nucleotides: TGTGCCAGCAGTCGACTTTACAATGAGCAGTTCTTC. It encodes CASSRLYNEQFF.

The chain recombines TRBV6-5 with TRBJ1-1, with TRBD1 matching over 8 bases. V trimming: 6 bases; J trimming: 6 bases; junction bases outside the gene matches: 6. Germline assignment: CDR1 MNHEY and CDR2 SVGAGI. The CDR3 spans 13 residues. The CDR3 spells CASRNRGEAEAFF. The CDR3, as DNA: TGTGCCAGCAGGAACAGGGGGGAGGCTGAAGCTTTCTTT.

This clonotype has just a few counts. This sequence joins TRBV12-3 or TRBV12-4 and TRBJ2-3; TRBD2 aligns across 10 bases. With 6 bases clipped from V and 1 base from J, the junction kept 7 bases outside the gene matches. The CDR3 contains 16 residues. CDR3 nucleotides: TGTGCCAGCAGCCCGGGACTAGCGTGGGGCACAGATACGCAGTATTTT. Translating it yields CASSPGLAWGTDTQYF.

Concerning this clonotype: At one boundary the junction diverges from the germline segment, which might be a read error. The chain uses TRBV20-1 and TRBJ2-3, with D uncertain. CDR1 is DFQATT, CDR2 SNEGSKA, per germline (reference sequence). The CDR3 is made up of 12 amino acids. CDR3 sequence reads: CSARDWLDTQYF. As DNA, the CDR3 is TGCAGTGCCAGAGACTGGTTGGATACGCAGTATTTT.

The rearrangement uses TRBV6-6 and TRBJ1-1; possible D gene TRBD1, 6 bases. Trimming took 6 bases from V and 1 from J, leaving 12 bases between them. Germline V CDR1 and CDR2: MNHNY, SVGAGI (reference sequence). The CDR3 extends over 14 amino acids. The CDR3 loop is CASRNLGQNTEAFF. The CDR3 region has the DNA TGTGCCAGCAGAAACCTGGGACAGAACACTGAAGCTTTCTTT.

This clonotype has only a few counts. The rearrangement uses TRBV5-1 and TRBJ2-2; D is possibly TRBD2 (5 bases). V shed 6 bases and J shed 1 base, with 13 bases lying between them. The length of the CDR3 is 15 residues. CDR1 and CDR2 from the germline V gene are SGHRS and YFSETQ. The CDR3 coding sequence is TGCGCCAGCAACGACGGGATCCGGAACACCGGGGAGCTGTTTTTT. Its protein product is CASNDGIRNTGELFF.

This clonotype has a handful of counts. The chain carries TRBV6-2 or TRBV6-3 and TRBJ1-2; 8 bases fit TRBD1. The CDR3 consists of 18 residues. J lost 5 bases, V lost 6 bases, and 20 bases had no gene match. Germline V gene data show CDR1 as MNHEY and CDR2 as SVGEGT. CDR3 protein: CASSRTILDGTGVYGYTF. CDR3 DNA: TGTGCCAGCAGCCGCACCATCCTCGACGGGACAGGAGTTTATGGCTACACCTTC.

This chain uses TRBV5-1 with TRBJ1-3; the D is unclear. Germline V gives CDR1 SGHRS, CDR2 YFSETQ. The V and J ends lost 0 bases and 0 bases respectively, with 4 bases between them. The CDR3 extends over 14 amino acids. This CDR3 reads CASSLGISGNTIYF. The CDR3 DNA follows: TGCGCCAGCAGCTTGGGGATCTCTGGAAACACCATATATTTT.

This clonotype was detected ten times or more. The gene calls are TRBV19 and TRBJ2-5, with unresolved D. CDR3 length: 12 amino acids. Between the trimmed V and J ends, which lost 0 bases and 4 bases, there was a span of 3 bases. Germline V CDR1 and CDR2: LNHDA, SQIVND (reference sequence). The DNA for the CDR3 is TGTGCCAGTAGTATAGAGGGAGAGACCCAGTACTTC. It is translated as CASSIEGETQYF.

The rearrangement uses TRBV6-6 and TRBJ2-7; 9 positions agree with TRBD2. The CDR3 totals 13 residues. Germline assignment: CDR1 MNHNY and CDR2 SVGAGI (reference sequence). The V segment lost 4 bases and the J segment 2 bases; nucleotides outside the gene matches: 0. The CDR3 nucleotides are TGTGCCAGCAGTTGGACTAGCGCCTACGAGCAGTACTTC. This sequence encodes CASSWTSAYEQYF.

This clonotype showed up many times. The genes are TRBV9 and TRBJ2-3; 7 bases are shared with TRBD2. The V and J ends lost 3 bases and 2 bases, in that order; junction bases with no gene match: 3. CDR3 length: 14 amino acids. CDR1 and CDR2 (germline): SGDLS, YYNGEE. The CDR3 DNA reads as TGTGCCAGCAGCGGGAGCGGGGCCACAGATACGCAGTATTTT. This codes for CASSGSGATDTQYF. The full variable domain, in which reference TRBV9 and TRBJ2-3 provide the parts outside the CDR3, is DSGVTQTPKHLITATGQRVTLRCSPRSGDLSVYWYQQSLDQGLQFLIQYYNGEERAKGNILERFSAQQFPDLHSELNLSSLELGDSALYFCASSGSGATDTQYFGPGTRLTVL.

This chain joins TRBV2 and TRBJ2-1, with D uncertain. The V and J ends lost 8 bases and 1 base respectively, with 9 bases between them. The CDR3 is made up of 13 amino acids. Germline values: CDR1 SNHLY, CDR2 FYNNEI. The CDR3 DNA reads as TGTGCCAGCGCAAGTGAGTCCTACAATGAGCAGTTCTTC. Translating gives CASASESYNEQFF.

This chain uses TRBV4-3 with TRBJ1-2; maybe TRBD1 (5 bases). This CDR3 comprises 19 residues. CDR1 is LGHNA, CDR2 YSLEER, per germline. V lost 0 bases and J 4 bases, leaving 24 bases between the germline ends. The CDR3 sequence: CASSQDWADTALSLYGYTF. In DNA, the CDR3 is TGCGCCAGCAGCCAAGATTGGGCGGACACAGCACTTTCTCTCTATGGCTACACCTTC.